This TCR beta chain stems from a study of immune cell composition in non-small cell lung cancer. Normal lung was sampled as far from the tumour as possible, at least 3 cm. Generated by immunoSEQ multiplex PCR, the TCRdb table keeps only in-frame clones and is missing some. The sample lists 3,000 to 3,500 clones; roughly 70% were seen once. This CDR3 has 17 amino acids. J lost 3 bases, V lost 3 bases, and 10 bases had no gene match. CDR1 LNHDA and CDR2 SQIVND come from the germline V gene (reference sequence). The clonotype was recovered from a human donor with non-small cell lung cancer. Input material: non-adjacent lung tissue. This rearrangement joins TRBV19 to TRBJ2-3, with TRBD2 matching over 9 bases. CDR3 region: CASSMSLSGGSTDTQYF. The CDR3 DNA is TGTGCCAGTAGTATGTCCTTAAGCGGGGGGTCGACAGATACGCAGTATTTT.